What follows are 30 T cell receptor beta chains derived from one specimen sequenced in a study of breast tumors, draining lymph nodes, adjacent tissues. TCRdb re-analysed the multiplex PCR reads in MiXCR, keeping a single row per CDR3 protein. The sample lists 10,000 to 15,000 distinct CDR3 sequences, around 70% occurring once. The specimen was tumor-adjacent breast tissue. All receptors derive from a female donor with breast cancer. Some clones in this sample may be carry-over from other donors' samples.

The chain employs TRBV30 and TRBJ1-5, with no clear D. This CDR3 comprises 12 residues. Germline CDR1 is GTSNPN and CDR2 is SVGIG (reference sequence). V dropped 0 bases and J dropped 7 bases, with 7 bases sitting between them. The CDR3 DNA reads TGTGCCTGGAGTGTTGGACGGCAGCCCCAGCATTTT. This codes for CAWSVGRQPQHF.

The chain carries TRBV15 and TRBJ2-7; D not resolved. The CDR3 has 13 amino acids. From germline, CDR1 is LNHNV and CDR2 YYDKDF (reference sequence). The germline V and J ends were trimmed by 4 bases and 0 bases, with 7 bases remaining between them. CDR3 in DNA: TGTGCCACCAGCATCGGTGGCTCCTACGAGCAGTACTTC. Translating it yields CATSIGGSYEQYF.

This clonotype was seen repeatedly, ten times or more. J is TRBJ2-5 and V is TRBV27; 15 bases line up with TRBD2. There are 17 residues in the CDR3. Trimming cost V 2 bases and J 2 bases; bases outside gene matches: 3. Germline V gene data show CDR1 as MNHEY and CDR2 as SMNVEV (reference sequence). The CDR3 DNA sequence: TGTGCCAGCAGTTTAGGACTAGCGGGAGGGATACAAGAGACCCAGTACTTC. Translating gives CASSLGLAGGIQETQYF.

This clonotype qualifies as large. DNA for the CDR3: TGTGCCAGCAGCGGGTCGACTAGCGGGAGGTTCGAGCAGTACTTC. Protein sequence: CASSGSTSGRFEQYF. The gene calls are TRBV9 and TRBJ2-7, with 13 bases matching TRBD2. Looked up from germline, CDR1 is SGDLS and CDR2 is YYNGEE. V lost 3 bases, J lost 6 bases, and 6 bases stayed unmatched. The CDR3 has 15 residues.

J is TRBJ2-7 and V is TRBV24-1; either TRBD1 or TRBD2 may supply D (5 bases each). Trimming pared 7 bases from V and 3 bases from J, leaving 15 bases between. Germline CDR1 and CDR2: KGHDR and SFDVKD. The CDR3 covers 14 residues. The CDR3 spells CATRLAWGIYEQYF. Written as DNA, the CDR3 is TGTGCCACCAGATTAGCGTGGGGGATCTACGAGCAGTACTTC.

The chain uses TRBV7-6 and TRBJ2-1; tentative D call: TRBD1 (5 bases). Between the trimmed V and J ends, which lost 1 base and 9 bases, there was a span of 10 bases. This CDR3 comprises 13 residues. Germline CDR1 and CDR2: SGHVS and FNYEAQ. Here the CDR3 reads CASSLGAGFEQFF. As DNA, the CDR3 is TGTGCCAGCAGCTTAGGGGCAGGGTTTGAGCAGTTCTTC.

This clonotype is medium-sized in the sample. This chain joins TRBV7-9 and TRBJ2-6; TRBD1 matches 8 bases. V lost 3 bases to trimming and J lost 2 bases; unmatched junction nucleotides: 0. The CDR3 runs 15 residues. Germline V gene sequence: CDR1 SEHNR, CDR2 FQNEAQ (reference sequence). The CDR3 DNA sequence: TGTGCCAGCAGCTTGGACAGGGCTGGGGCCAACGTCCTGACTTTC. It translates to CASSLDRAGANVLTF. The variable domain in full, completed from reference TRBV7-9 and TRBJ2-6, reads DTGVSQNPRHKITKRGQNVTFRCDPISEHNRLYWYRQTLGQGPEFLTYFQNEAQLEKSRLLSDRFSAERPKGSFSTLEIQRTEQGDSAMYLCASSLDRAGANVLTFGAGSRLTVL.

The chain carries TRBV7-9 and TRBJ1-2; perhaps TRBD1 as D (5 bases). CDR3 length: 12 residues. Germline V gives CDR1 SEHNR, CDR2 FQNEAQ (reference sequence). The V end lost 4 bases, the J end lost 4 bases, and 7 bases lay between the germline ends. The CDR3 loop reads CASSWDLYGYTF. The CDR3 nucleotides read TGTGCCAGCAGCTGGGACCTCTATGGCTACACCTTC. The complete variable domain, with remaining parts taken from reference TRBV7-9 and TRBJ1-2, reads DTGVSQNPRHKITKRGQNVTFRCDPISEHNRLYWYRQTLGQGPEFLTYFQNEAQLEKSRLLSDRFSAERPKGSFSTLEIQRTEQGDSAMYLCASSWDLYGYTFGSGTRLTVV.

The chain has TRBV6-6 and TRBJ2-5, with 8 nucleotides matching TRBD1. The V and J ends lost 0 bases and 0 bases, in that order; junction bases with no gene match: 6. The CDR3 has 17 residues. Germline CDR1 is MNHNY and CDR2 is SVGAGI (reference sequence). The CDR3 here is CASSYSLGQDYQETQYF. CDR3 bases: TGTGCCAGCAGTTACTCCTTGGGACAGGACTACCAAGAGACCCAGTACTTC.

The CDR3 loop is CASSIDHSPHYEQYF. The CDR3 region has the DNA TGTGCCAGTAGTATAGATCATTCCCCCCACTACGAGCAGTACTTC. The chain employs TRBV19 and TRBJ2-7, with D uncertain. The CDR3 runs to 15 residues. The germline V and J ends were trimmed by 0 bases and 3 bases, with 12 bases remaining between them. Looked up from germline, CDR1 is LNHDA and CDR2 is SQIVND (reference sequence).

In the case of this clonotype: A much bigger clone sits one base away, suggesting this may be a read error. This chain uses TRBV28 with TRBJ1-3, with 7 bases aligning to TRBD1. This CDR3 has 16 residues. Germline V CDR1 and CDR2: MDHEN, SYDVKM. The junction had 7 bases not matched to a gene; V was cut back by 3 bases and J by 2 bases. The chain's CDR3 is CASSFGQVVPGNTIYF. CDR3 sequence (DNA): TGTGCCAGCAGTTTCGGACAGGTCGTCCCTGGAAACACCATATATTTT.

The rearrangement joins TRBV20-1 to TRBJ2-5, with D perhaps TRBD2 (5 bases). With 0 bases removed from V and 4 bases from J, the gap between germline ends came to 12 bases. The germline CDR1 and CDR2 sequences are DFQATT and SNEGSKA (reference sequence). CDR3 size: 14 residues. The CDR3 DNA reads TGCAGTGCTAGAGATCTCGGCGGGCTAGAGACCCAGTACTTC. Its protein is CSARDLGGLETQYF.

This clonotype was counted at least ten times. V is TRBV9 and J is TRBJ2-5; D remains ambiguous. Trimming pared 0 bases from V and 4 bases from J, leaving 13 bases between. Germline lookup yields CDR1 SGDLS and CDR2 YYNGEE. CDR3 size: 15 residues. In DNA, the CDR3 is TGTGCCAGCAGCGTAGGTTCCTTTAGTAGAGAGACCCAGTACTTC. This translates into CASSVGSFSRETQYF.

CDR3 nucleotide sequence: TGTGCCACCAGTGATGCGGGACAGGGGACCTACGAGCAGTACTTC. Translated, it gives CATSDAGQGTYEQYF. The rearrangement links TRBV24-1 to TRBJ2-7, with 10 bases that match TRBD1. CDR1 and CDR2 from the germline V gene are KGHDR and SFDVKD. V was clipped by 3 bases and J by 2 bases; unmatched bases: 3. This CDR3 is built from 15 residues.

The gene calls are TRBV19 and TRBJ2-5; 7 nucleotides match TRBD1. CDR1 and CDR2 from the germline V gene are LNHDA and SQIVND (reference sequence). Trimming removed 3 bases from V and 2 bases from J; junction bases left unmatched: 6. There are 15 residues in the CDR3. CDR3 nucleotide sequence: TGTGCCAGTAGTATTCACAGGGGAAATCAAGAGACCCAGTACTTC. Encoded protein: CASSIHRGNQETQYF.

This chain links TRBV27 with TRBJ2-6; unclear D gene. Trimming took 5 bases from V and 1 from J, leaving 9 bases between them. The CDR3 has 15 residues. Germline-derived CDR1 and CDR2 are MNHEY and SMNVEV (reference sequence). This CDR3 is CASSDWGSGANVLTF. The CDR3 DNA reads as TGTGCCAGCAGTGATTGGGGATCTGGGGCCAACGTCCTGACTTTC.

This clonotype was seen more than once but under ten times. CDR3 in DNA: TGCGCCAGCAGTGAGGGGGCAGCAGGTGGATACAATGAGCAGTTCTTC. This encodes CASSEGAAGGYNEQFF. The chain employs TRBV10-1 and TRBJ2-1; D may be TRBD1 (5 bases). The germline V and J ends were trimmed by 2 bases and 4 bases, with 15 bases remaining between them. In germline, CDR1 is WNHNN, CDR2 SYGVQD (reference sequence). The CDR3 extends over 16 amino acids.

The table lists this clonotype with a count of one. The chain's CDR3 is CASSPYIGRDYGYTF. The CDR3 region has the DNA TGTGCCAGCAGTCCATATATAGGGCGGGACTATGGCTACACCTTC. The chain joins TRBV27 to TRBJ1-2; D uncertain. This CDR3 region has 15 residues. Trimming took 5 bases from V and 3 from J, leaving 16 bases between them. Germline loops: CDR1 MNHEY, CDR2 SMNVEV (reference sequence).

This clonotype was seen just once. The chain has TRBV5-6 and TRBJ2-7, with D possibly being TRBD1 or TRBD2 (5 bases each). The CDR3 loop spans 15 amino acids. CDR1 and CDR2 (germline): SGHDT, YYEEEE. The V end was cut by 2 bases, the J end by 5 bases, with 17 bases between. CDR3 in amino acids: CASSFFRDVGHEQYF. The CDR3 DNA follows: TGTGCCAGCAGCTTCTTCCGGGACGTGGGCCACGAGCAGTACTTC.

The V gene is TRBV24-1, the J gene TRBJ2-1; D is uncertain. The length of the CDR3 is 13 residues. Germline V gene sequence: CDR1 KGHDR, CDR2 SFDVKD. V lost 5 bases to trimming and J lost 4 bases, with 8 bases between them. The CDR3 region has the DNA TGTGCCACCAGTGCTGGGCAGTACAATGAGCAGTTCTTC. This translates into CATSAGQYNEQFF.

The chain's CDR3 is CASTPGQGTYEQYF. Here the CDR3 DNA reads TGTGCCAGCACACCGGGACAGGGGACCTACGAGCAGTACTTC. The chain has TRBV12-3 or TRBV12-4 and TRBJ2-7; the match to TRBD1 covers 10 bases. This CDR3 has 14 amino acids. Unmatched junction bases numbered 5, after V lost 7 bases and J lost 2 bases.

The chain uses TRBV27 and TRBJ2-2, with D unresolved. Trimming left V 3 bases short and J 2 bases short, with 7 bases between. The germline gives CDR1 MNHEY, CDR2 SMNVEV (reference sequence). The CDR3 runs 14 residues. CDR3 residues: CASSFQPNTGELFF. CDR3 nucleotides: TGTGCCAGCAGTTTCCAACCCAACACCGGGGAGCTGTTTTTT.

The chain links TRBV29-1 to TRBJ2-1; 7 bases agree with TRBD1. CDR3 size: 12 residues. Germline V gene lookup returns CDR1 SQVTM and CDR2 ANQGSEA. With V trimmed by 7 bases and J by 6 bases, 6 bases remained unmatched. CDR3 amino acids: CSAGTVSNEQFF. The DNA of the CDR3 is TGCAGCGCCGGGACAGTGAGCAATGAGCAGTTCTTC.

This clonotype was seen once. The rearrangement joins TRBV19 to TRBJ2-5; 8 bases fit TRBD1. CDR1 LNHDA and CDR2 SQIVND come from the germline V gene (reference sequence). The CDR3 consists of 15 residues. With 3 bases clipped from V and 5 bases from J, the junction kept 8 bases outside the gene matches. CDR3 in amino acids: CASSIRSGGDETQYF. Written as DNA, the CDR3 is TGTGCCAGTAGTATTCGGTCAGGGGGCGATGAGACCCAGTACTTC.

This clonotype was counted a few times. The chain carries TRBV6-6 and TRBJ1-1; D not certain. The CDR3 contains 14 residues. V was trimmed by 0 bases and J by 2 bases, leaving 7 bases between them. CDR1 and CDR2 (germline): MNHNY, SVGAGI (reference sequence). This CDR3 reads CASSYSQLNTEAFF. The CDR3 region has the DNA TGTGCCAGCAGTTACTCCCAGTTAAACACTGAAGCTTTCTTT.

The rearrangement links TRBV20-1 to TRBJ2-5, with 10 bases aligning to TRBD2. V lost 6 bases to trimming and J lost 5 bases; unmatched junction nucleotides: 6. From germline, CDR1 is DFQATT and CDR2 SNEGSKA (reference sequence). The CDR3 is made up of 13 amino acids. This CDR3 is CSARSGRAETQYF. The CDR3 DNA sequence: TGCAGTGCCAGGAGCGGGAGGGCGGAGACCCAGTACTTC.

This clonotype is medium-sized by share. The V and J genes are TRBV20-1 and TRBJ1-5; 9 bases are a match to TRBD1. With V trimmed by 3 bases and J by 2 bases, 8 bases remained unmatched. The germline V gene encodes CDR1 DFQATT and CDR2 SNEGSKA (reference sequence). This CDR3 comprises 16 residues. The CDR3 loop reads CSARMDRTGGNQPQHF. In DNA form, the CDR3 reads TGCAGTGCTAGGATGGACAGGACAGGGGGCAATCAGCCCCAGCATTTT.

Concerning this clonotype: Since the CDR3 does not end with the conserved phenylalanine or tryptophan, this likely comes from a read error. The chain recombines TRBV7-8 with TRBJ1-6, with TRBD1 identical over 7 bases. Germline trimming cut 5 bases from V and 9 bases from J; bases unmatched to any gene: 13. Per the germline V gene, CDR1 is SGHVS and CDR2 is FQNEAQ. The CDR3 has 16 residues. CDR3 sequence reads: CASSLREGQPTSPLHL. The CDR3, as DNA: TGTGCCAGCAGCCTTCGGGAGGGACAGCCTACTTCACCCCTCCACCTT.

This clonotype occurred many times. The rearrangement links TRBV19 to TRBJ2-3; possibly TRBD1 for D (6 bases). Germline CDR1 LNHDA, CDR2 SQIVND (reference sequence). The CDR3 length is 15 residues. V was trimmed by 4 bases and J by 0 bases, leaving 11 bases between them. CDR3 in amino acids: CASSRDTSSTDTQYF. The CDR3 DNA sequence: TGTGCCAGTAGTAGGGACACTTCTAGCACAGATACGCAGTATTTT.

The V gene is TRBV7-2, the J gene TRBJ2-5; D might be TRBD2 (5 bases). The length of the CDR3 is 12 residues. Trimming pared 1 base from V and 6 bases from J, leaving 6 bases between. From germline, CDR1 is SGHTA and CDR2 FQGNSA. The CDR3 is CASSLVTKTQYF. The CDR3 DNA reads TGTGCCAGCAGCTTAGTGACTAAGACCCAGTACTTC.